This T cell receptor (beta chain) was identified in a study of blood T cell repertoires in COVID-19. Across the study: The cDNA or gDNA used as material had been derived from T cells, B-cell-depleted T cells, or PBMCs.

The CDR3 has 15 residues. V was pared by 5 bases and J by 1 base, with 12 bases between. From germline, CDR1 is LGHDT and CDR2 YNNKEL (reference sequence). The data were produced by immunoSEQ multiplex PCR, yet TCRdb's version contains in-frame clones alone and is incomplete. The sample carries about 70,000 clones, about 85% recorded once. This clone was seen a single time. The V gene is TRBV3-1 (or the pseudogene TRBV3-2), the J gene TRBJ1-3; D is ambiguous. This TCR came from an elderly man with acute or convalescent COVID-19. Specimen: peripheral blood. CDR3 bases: TGTGCCAGCAGCGCAAGGCAGGCTTCTGGAAACACCATATATTTT. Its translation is CASSARQASGNTIYF.